These T cell receptor beta chains were read from a single sample in a study of T-cell reconstitution after alpha-beta-depleted transplantation in children. MiXCR, run by TCRdb on the PCR reads, gives a single entry per CDR3 protein. This table has 100,000 to 150,000 distinct CDR3 sequences, about 21% appearing once. Specimen: PBMCs, mostly from graft donor cells, collected 180 days after TCRalphabeta/CD19-depleted stem cell transplant. The receptors originated from a male patient between 2 and 10 years old who had a stem cell transplant for chronic granulomatous disease, so the T cells may come from the graft donor. CDR3s include the opening cysteine and the closing phenylalanine or tryptophan.

TRBJ2-3,TRBV20-1,CSALKLAGGEDTQYF
TRBJ2-1,TRBV20-1,CSARTGVGLAGSYNEQFF
TRBJ2-2,TRBV7-8,CASSPRTTLAGELFF
TRBJ2-7,TRBV27,CASSLGAQNYEQYF
TRBJ2-6,TRBV27,CASSPHLRSSGANVLTF
TRBJ2-3,TRBV7-9,CASSWGSSRCDTQYF
TRBJ1-2,TRBV27,CASSPTGARPVYGYTF
TRBJ2-3,TRBV29-1,CSAPGISSTDTQYF
TRBJ2-1,TRBV20-1,CSADRGIYNEQFF
TRBJ2-5,TRBV20-1,CSASGTSQETQYF
TRBJ2-2,TRBV7-6,CASRVSTNTGELFF
TRBJ2-1,TRBV7-9,CASSLTNNEQFF
TRBJ2-1,TRBV6-4,CASSEGQDYNEQFF
TRBJ2-2,TRBV20-1,CSAVNRDPNTGELFF
TRBJ2-1,TRBV20-1,CSAHPVEGKYNEQFF